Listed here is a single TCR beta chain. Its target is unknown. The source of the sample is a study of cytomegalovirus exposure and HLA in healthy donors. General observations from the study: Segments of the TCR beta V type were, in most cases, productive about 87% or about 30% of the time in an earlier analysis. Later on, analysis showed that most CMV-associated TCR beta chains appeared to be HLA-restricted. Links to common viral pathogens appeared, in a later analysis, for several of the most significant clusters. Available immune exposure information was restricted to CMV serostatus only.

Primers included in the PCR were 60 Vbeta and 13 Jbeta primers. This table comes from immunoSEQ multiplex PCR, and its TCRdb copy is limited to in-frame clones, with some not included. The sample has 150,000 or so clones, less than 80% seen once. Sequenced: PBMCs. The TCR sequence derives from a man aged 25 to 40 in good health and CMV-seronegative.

CDR3 residues: CASRGQGNGELFF. DNA of the CDR3: TGTGCCAGTAGGGGACAGGGGAACGGGGAGCTGTTTTTT. The V gene is TRBV19, the J gene TRBJ2-2; TRBD1 matches at 10 bases. V was pared by 6 bases and J by 7 bases, with 2 bases of the junction left unmatched. CDR1 and CDR2 (germline): LNHDA, SQIVND (reference sequence). CDR3 length: 13 amino acids.